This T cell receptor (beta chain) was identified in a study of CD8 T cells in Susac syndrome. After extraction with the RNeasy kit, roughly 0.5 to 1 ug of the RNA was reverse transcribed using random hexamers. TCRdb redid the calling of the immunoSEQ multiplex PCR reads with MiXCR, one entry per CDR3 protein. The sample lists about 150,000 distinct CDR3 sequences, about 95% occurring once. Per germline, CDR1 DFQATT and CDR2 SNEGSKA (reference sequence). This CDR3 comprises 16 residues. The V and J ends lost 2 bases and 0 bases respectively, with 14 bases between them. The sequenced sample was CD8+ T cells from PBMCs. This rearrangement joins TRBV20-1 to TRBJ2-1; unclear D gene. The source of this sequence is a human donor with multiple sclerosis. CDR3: CSARPITEDSYNEQFF. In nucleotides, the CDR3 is TGCAGTGCTAGACCAATCACGGAAGACTCCTACAATGAGCAGTTCTTC.